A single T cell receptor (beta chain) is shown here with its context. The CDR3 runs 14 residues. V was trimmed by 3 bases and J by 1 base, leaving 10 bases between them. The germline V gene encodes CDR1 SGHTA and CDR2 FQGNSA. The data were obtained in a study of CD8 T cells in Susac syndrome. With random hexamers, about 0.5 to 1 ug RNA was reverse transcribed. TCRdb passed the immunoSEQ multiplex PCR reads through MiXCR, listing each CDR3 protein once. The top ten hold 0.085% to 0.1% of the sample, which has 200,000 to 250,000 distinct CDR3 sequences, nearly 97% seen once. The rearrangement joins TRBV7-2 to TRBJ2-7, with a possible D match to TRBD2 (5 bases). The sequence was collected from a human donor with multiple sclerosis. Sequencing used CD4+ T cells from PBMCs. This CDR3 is CASSLGDGSYEQYF. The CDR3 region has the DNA TGTGCCAGCAGCTTGGGAGATGGTTCCTACGAGCAGTACTTC. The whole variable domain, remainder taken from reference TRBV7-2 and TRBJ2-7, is GAGVSQSPSNKVTEKGKDVELRCDPISGHTALYWYRQSLGQGLEFLIYFQGNSAPDKSGLPSDRFSAERTGGSVSTLTIQRTQQEDSAVYLCASSLGDGSYEQYFGPGTRLTVT.